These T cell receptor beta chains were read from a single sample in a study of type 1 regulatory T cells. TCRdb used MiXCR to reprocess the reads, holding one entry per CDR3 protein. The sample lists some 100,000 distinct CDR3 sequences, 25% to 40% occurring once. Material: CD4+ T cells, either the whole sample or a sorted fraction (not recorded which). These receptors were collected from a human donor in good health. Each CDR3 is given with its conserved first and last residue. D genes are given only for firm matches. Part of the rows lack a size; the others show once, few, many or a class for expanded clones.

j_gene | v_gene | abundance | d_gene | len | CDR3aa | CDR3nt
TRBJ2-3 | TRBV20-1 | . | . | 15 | CSARNRLGGTDTQYF | TGCAGTGCTAGAAATAGACTAGGGGGCACAGATACGCAGTATTTT
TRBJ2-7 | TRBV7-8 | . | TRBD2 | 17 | CASSPPRGGSNFYEQYF | TGTGCCAGCAGCCCGCCGCGGGGCGGGAGTAATTTTTACGAGCAGTACTTC
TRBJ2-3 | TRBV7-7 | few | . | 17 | CASSASRTVPYTDTQYF | TGTGCCAGCAGCGCTAGTCGGACAGTCCCTTATACAGATACGCAGTATTTT
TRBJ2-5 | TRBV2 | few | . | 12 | CASSYSEETQYF | TGTGCCAGCAGTTACAGCGAAGAGACCCAGTACTTC
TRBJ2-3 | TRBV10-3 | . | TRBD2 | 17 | CAIRPASGRPHTDTQYF | TGTGCCATCAGACCTGCTAGCGGGAGACCCCACACAGATACGCAGTATTTT
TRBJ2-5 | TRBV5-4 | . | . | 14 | CASSLDESQETQYF | TGTGCCAGCAGCTTGGACGAAAGCCAAGAGACCCAGTACTTC
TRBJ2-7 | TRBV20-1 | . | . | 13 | CSAGPSDGYEQYF | TGCAGTGCTGGACCATCGGACGGGTACGAGCAGTACTTC
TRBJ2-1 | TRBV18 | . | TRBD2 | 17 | CASSPFTGTRTGNEQFF | TGTGCCAGCTCACCATTCACCGGGACTAGAACAGGAAATGAGCAGTTCTTC
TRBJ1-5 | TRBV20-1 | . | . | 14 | CSARPAASNQPQHF | TGCAGTGCTAGACCCGCGGCTAGCAATCAGCCCCAGCATTTT
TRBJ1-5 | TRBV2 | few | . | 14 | CASSFDRSNQPQHF | TGTGCCAGCAGTTTCGACAGGAGCAATCAGCCCCAGCATTTT
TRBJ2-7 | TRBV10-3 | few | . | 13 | CAISESLSIEQYF | TGTGCCATCAGTGAGTCGTTATCTATCGAGCAGTACTTC
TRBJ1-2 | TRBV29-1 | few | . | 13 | CSVIYRDGDGYTF | TGCAGCGTCATCTACAGGGACGGGGATGGCTACACCTTC
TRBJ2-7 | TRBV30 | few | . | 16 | CAWSVWGTESFVEQYF | TGTGCCTGGAGTGTATGGGGGACCGAGAGTTTTGTCGAGCAGTACTTC
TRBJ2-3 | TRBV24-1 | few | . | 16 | CATSDPGAGSTDTQYF | TGTGCCACCAGTGATCCAGGTGCAGGGAGCACAGATACGCAGTATTTT
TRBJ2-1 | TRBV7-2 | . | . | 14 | CASSFRRLANEQFF | TGTGCCAGCAGCTTTCGCCGTCTTGCCAATGAGCAGTTCTTC
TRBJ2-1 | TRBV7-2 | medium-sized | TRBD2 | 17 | CASSRINSGRANNEQFF | TGTGCCAGCAGCAGGATAAATAGCGGGAGGGCGAACAATGAGCAGTTCTTC
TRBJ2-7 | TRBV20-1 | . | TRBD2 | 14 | CSASPGGSSYEQYF | TGCAGTGCTAGCCCCGGGGGGAGCTCCTACGAGCAGTACTTC
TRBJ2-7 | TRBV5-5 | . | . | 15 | CASSEPQRVNPEQYF | TGTGCCAGCAGCGAACCACAGAGGGTCAACCCCGAGCAGTACTTC
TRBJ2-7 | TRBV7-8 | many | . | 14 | CASSTREISYEQYF | TGTGCCAGCAGCACCCGAGAGATCTCCTACGAGCAGTACTTC